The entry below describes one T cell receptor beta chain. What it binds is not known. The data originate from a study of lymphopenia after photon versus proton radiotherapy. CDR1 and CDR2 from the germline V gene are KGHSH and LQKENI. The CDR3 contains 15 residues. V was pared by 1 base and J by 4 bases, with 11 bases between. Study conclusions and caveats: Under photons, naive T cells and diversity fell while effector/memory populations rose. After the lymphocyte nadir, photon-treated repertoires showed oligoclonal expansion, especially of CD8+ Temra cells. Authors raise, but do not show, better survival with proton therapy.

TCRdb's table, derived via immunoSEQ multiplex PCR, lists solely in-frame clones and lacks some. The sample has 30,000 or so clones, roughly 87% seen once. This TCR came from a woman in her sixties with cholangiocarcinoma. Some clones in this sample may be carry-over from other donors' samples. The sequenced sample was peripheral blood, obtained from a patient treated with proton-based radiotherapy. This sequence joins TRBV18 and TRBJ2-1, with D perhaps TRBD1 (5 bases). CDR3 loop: CASSPQGLEYNEQFF. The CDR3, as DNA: TGTGCCAGCTCACCACAGGGGTTGGAGTACAATGAGCAGTTCTTC.